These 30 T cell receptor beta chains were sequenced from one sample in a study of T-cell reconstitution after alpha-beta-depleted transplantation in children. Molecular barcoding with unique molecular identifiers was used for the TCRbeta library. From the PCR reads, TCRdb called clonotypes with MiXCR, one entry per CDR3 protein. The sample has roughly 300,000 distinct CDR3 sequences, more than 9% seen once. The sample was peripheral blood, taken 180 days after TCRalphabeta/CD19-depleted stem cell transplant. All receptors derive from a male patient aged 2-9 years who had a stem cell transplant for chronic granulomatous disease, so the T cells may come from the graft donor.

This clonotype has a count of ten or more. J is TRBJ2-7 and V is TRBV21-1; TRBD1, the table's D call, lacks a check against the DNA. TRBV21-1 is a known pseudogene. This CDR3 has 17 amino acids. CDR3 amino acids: CASSKRGPGRSTYEQYF. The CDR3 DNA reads TGTGCCAGCAGCAAGAGGGGTCCGGGACGGTCCACCTACGAGCAGTACTTC.

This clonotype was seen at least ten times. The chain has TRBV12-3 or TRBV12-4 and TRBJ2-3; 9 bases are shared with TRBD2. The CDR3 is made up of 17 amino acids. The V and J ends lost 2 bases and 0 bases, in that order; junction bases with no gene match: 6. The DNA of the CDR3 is TGTGCCAGCAGTTTAAGAAGCGGGGGGACTAGCACAGATACGCAGTATTTT. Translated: CASSLRSGGTSTDTQYF.

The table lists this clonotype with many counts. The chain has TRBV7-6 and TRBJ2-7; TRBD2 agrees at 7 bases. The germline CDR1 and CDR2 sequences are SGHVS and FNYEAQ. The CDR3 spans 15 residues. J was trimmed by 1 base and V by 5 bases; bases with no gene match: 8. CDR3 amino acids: CASSPTSAPSYEQYF. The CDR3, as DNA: TGTGCCAGCAGCCCCACTAGCGCACCGTCCTACGAGCAGTACTTC.

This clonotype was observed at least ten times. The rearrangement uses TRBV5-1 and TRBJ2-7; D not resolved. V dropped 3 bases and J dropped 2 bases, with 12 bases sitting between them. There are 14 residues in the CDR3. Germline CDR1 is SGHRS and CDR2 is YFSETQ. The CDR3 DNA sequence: TGCGCCAGCAGCTCGTACGAACTGCCCTACGAGCAGTACTTC. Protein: CASSSYELPYEQYF.

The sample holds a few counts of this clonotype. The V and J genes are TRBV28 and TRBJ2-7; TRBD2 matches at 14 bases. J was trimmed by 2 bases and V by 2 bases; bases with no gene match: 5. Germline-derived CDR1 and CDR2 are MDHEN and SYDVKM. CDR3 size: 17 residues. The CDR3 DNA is TGTGCCAGCAGTTTAGGGACTAGCGGGAGACCCACCTACGAGCAGTACTTC. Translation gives CASSLGTSGRPTYEQYF.

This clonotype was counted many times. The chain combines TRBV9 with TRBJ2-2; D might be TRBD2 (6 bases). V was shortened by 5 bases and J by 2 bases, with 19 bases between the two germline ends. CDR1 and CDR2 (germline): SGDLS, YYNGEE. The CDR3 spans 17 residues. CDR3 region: CASRGWRDPNNTGELFF. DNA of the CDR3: TGTGCCAGCAGGGGATGGCGGGACCCGAATAACACCGGGGAGCTGTTTTTT.

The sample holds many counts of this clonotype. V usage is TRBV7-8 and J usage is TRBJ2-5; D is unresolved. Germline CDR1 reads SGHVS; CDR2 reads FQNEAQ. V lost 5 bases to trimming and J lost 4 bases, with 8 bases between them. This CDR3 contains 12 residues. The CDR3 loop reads CASSPLRETQYF. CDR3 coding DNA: TGTGCCAGCAGCCCGCTCAGAGAGACCCAGTACTTC.

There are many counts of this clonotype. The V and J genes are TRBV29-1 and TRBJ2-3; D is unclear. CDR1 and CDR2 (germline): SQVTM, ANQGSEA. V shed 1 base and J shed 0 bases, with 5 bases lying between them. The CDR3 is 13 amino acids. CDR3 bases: TGCAGCGTTGAAGTAGCTAGCACAGATACGCAGTATTTT. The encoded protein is CSVEVASTDTQYF.

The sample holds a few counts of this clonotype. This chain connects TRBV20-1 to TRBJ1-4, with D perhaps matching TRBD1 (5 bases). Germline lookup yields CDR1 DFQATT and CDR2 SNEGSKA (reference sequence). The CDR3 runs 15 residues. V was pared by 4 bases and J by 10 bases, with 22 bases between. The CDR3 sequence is CSATSPTVGGGKLFF. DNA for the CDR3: TGCAGTGCTACAAGCCCGACAGTGGGGGGGGGAAAACTGTTTTTT.

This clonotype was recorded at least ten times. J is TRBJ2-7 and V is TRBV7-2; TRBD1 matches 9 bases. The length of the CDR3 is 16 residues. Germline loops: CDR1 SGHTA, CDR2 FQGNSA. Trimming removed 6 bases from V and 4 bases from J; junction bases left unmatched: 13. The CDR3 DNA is TGTGCCAGCAGACTTGGACCTACAGGGGGCAAGTACGAGCAGTACTTC. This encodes CASRLGPTGGKYEQYF.

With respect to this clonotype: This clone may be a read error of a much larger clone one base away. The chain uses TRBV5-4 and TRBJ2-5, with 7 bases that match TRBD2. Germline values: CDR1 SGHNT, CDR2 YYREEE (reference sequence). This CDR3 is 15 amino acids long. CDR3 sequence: CASKRAAREGETQHF. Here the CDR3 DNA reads TGTGCCAGCAAACGTGCCGCGAGGGAGGGTGAGACCCAGCACTTC.

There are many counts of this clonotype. The CDR3: CASQGLAPPRTQYF. CDR3 DNA: TGTGCCAGCCAAGGATTAGCACCCCCACGGACCCAGTACTTC. The chain joins TRBV3-1 to TRBJ2-5; D is undetermined. This CDR3 is built from 14 residues. The V and J ends lost 8 bases and 7 bases respectively, with 20 bases between them. The germline CDR1 and CDR2 sequences are LGHDT and YNNKEL (reference sequence).

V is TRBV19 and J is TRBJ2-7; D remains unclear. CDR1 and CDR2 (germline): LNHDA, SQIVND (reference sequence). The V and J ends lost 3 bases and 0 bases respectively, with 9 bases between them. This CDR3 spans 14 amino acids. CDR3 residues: CASSIDIPSYEQYF. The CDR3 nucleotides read TGTGCCAGTAGTATCGACATCCCCTCCTACGAGCAGTACTTC. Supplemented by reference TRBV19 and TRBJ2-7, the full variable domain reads DGGITQSPKYLFRKEGQNVTLSCEQNLNHDAMYWYRQDPGQGLRLIYYSQIVNDFQKGDIAEGYSVSREKKESFPLTVTSAQKNPTAFYLCASSIDIPSYEQYFGPGTRLTVT.

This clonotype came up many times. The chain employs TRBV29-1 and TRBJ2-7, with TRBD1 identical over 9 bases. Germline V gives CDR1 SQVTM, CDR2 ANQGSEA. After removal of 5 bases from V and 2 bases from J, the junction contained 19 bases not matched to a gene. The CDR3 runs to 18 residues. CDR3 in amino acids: CSVRSVQGARESPYEQYF. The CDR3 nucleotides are TGCAGCGTTCGCTCCGTACAGGGGGCGCGGGAGTCCCCCTACGAGCAGTACTTC.

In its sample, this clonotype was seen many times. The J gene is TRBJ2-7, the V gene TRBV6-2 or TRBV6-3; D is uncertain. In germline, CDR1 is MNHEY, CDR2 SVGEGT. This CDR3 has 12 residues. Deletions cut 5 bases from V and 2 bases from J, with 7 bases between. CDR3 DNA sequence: TGTGCCAGCAGTGAGCTCGCCTACGAGCAGTACTTC. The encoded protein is CASSELAYEQYF.

The chain's CDR3 is CASSHGLADTQYF. CDR3 nucleotides: TGTGCCAGCAGCCACGGACTAGCGGATACGCAGTATTTT. The V and J genes are TRBV3-1 and TRBJ2-3; 9 bases map to TRBD2. The CDR3 has 13 residues. Germline trimming cut 3 bases from V and 6 bases from J; bases unmatched to any gene: 1. Germline V gene data show CDR1 as LGHDT and CDR2 as YNNKEL (reference sequence).

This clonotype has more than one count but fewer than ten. CDR3 amino acids: CASNYRGHDEQFF. The CDR3, as DNA: TGTGCCAGCAATTATAGGGGGCATGATGAGCAGTTCTTC. The chain has TRBV6-2 or TRBV6-3 and TRBJ2-1; 7 bases map to TRBD1. The J segment lost 8 bases and the V segment lost 7 bases, leaving 8 bases of the junction unmatched. The germline CDR1 and CDR2 sequences are MNHEY and SVGEGT. This CDR3 region has 13 residues.

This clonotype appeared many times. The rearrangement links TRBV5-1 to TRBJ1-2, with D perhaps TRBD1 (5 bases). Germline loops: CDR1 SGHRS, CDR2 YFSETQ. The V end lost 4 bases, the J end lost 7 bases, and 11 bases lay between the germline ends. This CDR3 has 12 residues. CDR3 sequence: CASSPGGPGYTF. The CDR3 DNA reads TGCGCCAGCAGCCCGGGGGGACCTGGCTACACCTTC.

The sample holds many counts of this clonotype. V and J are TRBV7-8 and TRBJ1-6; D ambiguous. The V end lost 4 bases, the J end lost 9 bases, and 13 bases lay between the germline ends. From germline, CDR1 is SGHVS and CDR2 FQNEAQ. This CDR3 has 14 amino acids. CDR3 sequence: CASSSQPSGSPLHF. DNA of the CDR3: TGTGCCAGCAGCTCCCAGCCGTCAGGTTCACCCCTCCACTTT.

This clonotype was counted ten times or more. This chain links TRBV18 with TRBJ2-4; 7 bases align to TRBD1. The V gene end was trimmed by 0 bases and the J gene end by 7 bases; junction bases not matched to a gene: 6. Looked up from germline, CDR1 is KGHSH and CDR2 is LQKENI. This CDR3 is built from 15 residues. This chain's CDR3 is CASSPPGQDNNIQYF. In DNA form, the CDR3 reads TGTGCCAGCTCACCACCCGGACAGGACAACAACATTCAGTACTTC.

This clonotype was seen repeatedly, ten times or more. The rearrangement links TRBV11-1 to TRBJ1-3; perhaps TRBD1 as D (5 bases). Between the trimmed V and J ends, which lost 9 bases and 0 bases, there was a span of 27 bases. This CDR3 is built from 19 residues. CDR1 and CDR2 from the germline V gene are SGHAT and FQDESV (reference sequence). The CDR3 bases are TGTGCCAGTATGCTTAGAGGTTCGGGACCAAAAAGCTCTGGAAACACCATATATTTT. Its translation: CASMLRGSGPKSSGNTIYF.

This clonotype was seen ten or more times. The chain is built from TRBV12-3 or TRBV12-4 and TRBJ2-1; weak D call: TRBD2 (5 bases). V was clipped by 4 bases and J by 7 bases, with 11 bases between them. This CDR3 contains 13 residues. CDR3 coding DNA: TGTGCCAGCAGTTGGGGAGTAAGGAATGAGCAGTTCTTC. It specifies CASSWGVRNEQFF.

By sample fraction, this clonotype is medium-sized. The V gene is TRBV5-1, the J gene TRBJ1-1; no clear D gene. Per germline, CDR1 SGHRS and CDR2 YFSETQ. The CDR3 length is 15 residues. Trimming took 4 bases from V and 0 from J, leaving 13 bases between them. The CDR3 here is CASSPKRAMNTEAFF. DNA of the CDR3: TGCGCCAGCAGCCCCAAACGGGCCATGAACACTGAAGCTTTCTTT.

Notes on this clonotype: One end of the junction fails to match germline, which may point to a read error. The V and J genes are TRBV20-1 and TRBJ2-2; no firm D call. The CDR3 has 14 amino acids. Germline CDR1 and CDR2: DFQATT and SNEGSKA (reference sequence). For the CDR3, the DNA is TGCAGTTCTAGGCATGACCTCTACACCGGGGAGCTGTTTTTT. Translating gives CSSRHDLYTGELFF.

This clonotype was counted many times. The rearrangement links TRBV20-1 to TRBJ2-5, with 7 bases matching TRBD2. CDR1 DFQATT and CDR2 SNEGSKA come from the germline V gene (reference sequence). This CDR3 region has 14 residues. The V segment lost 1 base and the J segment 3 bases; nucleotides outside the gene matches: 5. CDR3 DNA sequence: TGCAGTGCTAGAGGGACTAGAAGAGAAGAGACCCAGTACTTC. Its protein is CSARGTRREETQYF.

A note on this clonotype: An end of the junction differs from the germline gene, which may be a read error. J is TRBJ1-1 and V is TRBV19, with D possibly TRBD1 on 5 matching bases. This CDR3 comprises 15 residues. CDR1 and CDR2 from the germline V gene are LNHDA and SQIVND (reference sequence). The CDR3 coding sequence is TGTGCCGGTAGGGGCGAAGCGGGAGCGAACACTGAAGCTTTCTTT. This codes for CAGRGEAGANTEAFF. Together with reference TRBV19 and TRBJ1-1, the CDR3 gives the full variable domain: DGGITQSPKYLFRKEGQNVTLSCEQNLNHDAMYWYRQDPGQGLRLIYYSQIVNDFQKGDIAEGYSVSREKKESFPLTVTSAQKNPTAFYLCAGRGEAGANTEAFFGQGTRLTVV.

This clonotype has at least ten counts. The CDR3 sequence: CASSQTGSPQYF. CDR3 nucleotides: TGTGCCAGCAGCCAGACAGGGTCCCCTCAGTACTTC. The chain combines TRBV7-2 with TRBJ2-7; 7 nucleotides align to TRBD1. CDR1 and CDR2 (germline): SGHTA, FQGNSA. This CDR3 is 12 amino acids long. The junction had 8 bases not matched to a gene; V was cut back by 5 bases and J by 10 bases.

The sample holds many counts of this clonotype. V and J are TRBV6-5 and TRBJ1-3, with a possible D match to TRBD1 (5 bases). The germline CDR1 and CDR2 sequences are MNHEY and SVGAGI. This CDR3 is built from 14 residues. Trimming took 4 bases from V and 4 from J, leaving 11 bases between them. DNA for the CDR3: TGTGCCAGCAGTTCGGGGGTAGTCGGAAACACCATATATTTT. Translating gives CASSSGVVGNTIYF.

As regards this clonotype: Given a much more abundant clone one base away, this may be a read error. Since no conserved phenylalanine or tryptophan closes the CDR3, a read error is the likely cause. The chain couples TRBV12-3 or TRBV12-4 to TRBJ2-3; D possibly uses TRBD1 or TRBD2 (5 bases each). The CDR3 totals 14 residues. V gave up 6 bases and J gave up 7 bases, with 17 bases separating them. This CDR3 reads CASRGTEEANTQYS. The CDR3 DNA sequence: TGTGCCAGCAGGGGGACCGAGGAAGCAAATACGCAGTATTCT.

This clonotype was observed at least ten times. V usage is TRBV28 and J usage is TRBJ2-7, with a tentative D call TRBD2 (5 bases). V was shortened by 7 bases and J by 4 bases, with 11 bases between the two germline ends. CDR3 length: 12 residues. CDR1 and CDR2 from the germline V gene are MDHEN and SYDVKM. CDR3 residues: CASTMSGYEQYF. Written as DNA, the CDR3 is TGTGCCAGCACCATGAGCGGTTACGAGCAGTACTTC.